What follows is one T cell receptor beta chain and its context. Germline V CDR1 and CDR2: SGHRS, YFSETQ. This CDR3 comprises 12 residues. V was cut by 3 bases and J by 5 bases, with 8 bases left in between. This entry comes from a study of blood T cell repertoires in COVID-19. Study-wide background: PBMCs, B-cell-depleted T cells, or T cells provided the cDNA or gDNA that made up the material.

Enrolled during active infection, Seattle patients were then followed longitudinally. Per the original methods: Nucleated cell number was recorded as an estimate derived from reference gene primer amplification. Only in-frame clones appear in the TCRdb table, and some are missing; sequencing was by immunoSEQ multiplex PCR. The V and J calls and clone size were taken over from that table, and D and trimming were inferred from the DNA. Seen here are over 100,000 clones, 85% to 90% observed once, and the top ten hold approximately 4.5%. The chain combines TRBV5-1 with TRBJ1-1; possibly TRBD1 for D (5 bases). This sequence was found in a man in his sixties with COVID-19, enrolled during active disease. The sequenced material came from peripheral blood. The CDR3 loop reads CASSSKGTEAFF. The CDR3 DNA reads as TGCGCCAGCAGCTCCAAGGGGACTGAAGCTTTCTTT.